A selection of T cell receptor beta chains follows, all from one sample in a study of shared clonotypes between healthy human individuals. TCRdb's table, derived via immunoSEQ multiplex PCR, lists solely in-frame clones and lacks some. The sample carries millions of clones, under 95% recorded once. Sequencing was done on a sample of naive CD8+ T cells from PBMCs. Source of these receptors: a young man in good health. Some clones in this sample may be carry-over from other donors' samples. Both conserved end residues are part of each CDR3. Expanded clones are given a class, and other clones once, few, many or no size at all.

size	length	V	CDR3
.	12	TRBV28	CATSSGGQPQHF
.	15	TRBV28	CASSPGTSAHNEQFF
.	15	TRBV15	CATSPLGGGVETQYF
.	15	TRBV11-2	CASSLVVRHFYGYTF
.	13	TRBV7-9	CASSPGASETQYF
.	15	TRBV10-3	CAISPPGQGYYEQYF
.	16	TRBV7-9	CASSSQGQDYTDGYTF
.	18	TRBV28	CASSLGLAREGWQETQYF
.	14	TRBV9	CASSVAAGPDTQYF
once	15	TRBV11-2	CASTQSRAPQETQYF
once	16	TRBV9	CASSEGRFTATDTQYF
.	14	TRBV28	CASSLTGTNQPQHF
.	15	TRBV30	CAWSAPGTVPGELFF
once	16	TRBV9	CASSVVGEGLANVLTF
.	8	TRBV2	CASSEDFF
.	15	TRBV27	CASSPAGTGSYEQYF
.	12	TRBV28	CASSLENGELFF
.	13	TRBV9	CASSGRQGAEAFF
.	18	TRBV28	CASSSPRLAGESAGELFF
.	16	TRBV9	CASSVGASGEYNEQFF
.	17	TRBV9	CASSATGGPPSNYGYTF
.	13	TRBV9	CASSATMGGELFF
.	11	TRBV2	CASTRTGNYTF
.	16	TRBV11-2	CASSLDAGGSSYEQYF
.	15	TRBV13	CASSRKSVAKNIQYF
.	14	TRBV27	CASKLGQGFTEAFF
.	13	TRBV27	CASSPWGDEKLFF
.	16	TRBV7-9	CASSTTPGQKLTEAFF
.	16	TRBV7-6	CASSLAPGAGDYGYTF
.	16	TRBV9	CASSTGRGASSHEQYF
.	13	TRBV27	CASSHGFTYEQYF
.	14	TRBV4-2	CASSPGLVSYEQYF
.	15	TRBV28	CASRGLAESTDTQYF
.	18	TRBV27	CASSLSRDRVVRYNEQFF
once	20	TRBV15	CATSREPGLAGESSYNEQFF
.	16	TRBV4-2	CASSQDLTSGFNEQFF
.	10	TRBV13	CASSFREQFF
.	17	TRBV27	CASSPSARGWGFYEQYF
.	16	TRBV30	CAWSVDGTGYGYEQYF
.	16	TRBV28	CASSFGTGDLRQPQHF
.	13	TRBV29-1	CSVSPGPPYGYTF
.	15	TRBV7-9	CASSSLPREDYEQFF
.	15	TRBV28	CASTLTRRQGVEEFF
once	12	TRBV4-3	CASSQEGTGLFF
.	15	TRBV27	CASSLRGREFTEAFF